Listed below are T cell receptor beta chains from one sample, sequenced in a study of OX40 agonist ivuxolimab in advanced cancers. Some clones are missing from TCRdb's copy, which holds only in-frame ones; the method was immunoSEQ multiplex PCR. Of about 69,000 clones listed, 80% to 90% are singletons. This sample comprised CD4+ or CD8+ T cells sorted from blood, obtained in a trial of the OX40 agonist ivuxolimab. The receptors derive from an adult with an advanced solid tumor such as melanoma, head and neck, liver or kidney cancer. CDR3s include the opening cysteine and the closing phenylalanine or tryptophan. A D gene is named only where the DNA matches it firmly. Not every row has a clone size; where given, it reads once, few, many or a size class.

D	V	J	size	DNA	CDR3
-	TRBV4-3	TRBJ2-7	-	TGCGCCAGCAGTAGAGACAGATCCTTCTACGAGCAGTACTTC	CASSRDRSFYEQYF
TRBD2	TRBV7-9	TRBJ2-7	-	TGTGCCAGCAGCTTAGACCCGGGACTAGCCTACGAGCAGTACTTC	CASSLDPGLAYEQYF
-	TRBV7-8	TRBJ1-1	-	TGTGCCAGCAGCTTAGGGACGGGGGGGAACACTGAAGCTTTCTTT	CASSLGTGGNTEAFF
-	TRBV27	TRBJ1-2	-	TGTGCCAGCAGTCCGACCGTGTATGGCTACACCTTC	CASSPTVYGYTF
TRBD1	TRBV12-5	TRBJ2-5	-	TGTGCTAGTGGTTTAGACCCTCAGGCAGGGGGAATAGAGACCCAGTACTTC	CASGLDPQAGGIETQYF
-	TRBV13	TRBJ1-1	-	TGTGCCAGCAGCTTAGGGAGACATGGCACTGAAGCTTTCTTT	CASSLGRHGTEAFF
TRBD1	TRBV7-8	TRBJ1-1	-	TGTGCCAGCAGCTTAGCTGGGACAGGCGGGAACACTGAAGCTTTCTTT	CASSLAGTGGNTEAFF
-	TRBV7-9	TRBJ2-1	-	TGTGCCAGCAGCCCCCTGGGGGACTACAATGAGCAGTTCTTC	CASSPLGDYNEQFF
TRBD2	TRBV16	TRBJ2-5	-	TGTGCCAGCAGCCAATCCCTGACTAGCCCAGAGACCCAGTACTTC	CASSQSLTSPETQYF
-	TRBV21-1	TRBJ2-1	-	TGTGCCAGCAGCTTACCGAGGGGATTCTCCTACAATGAGCAGTTCTTC	CASSLPRGFSYNEQFF
TRBD2	TRBV10-2	TRBJ2-3	-	TGCGCCAGCAGTGAGATTAGCGGGAGGAGAGATACGCAGTATTTT	CASSEISGRRDTQYF
TRBD2	TRBV19	TRBJ2-2	-	TGTGCCAGTAGTAAAACTAGCGGGGGGACCGGGGAGCTGTTTTTT	CASSKTSGGTGELFF
-	TRBV11-3	TRBJ2-3	few	TGTGCCAGCAGCTTTAGTGGAGGTACGCAGTATTTT	CASSFSGGTQYF
TRBD2	TRBV19	TRBJ2-3	-	TGTGCCAGTAGCCGTACTAGCGGGGGATCAGATACGCAGTATTTT	CASSRTSGGSDTQYF
TRBD1	TRBV27	TRBJ2-7	-	TGTGCCAGCACTGGAGGGAACAGGGGGAGAGGCTACGAGCAGTACTTC	CASTGGNRGRGYEQYF
TRBD1	TRBV7-9	TRBJ1-4	-	TGTGCCAGCAGCCAAGAGGGGACAGATATATGGAAACTGTTTTTT	CASSQEGTDIWKLFF
-	TRBV4-1	TRBJ2-7	-	TGCGCCAGCAGCCAAGACTCTTCCTACGAGCAGTACTTC	CASSQDSSYEQYF
-	TRBV6-1	TRBJ2-7	once	TGTGCCAGCAGTGGGGGGGACAGCGCTCACGAGCAGTACTTC	CASSGGDSAHEQYF
TRBD2	TRBV7-8	TRBJ2-7	-	TGTGCCAGCAGCCCAGAGAGCGGGACCTACGAGCAGTACTTC	CASSPESGTYEQYF
TRBD2	TRBV7-2	TRBJ2-1	-	TGTGCCAGCAGCTTGACGGGACTAGCGGGAGTAACTAGCTACAATGAGCAGTTCTTC	CASSLTGLAGVTSYNEQFF
TRBD2	TRBV13	TRBJ2-1	-	TGTGCCAGCAGCGCGGGAGCCGCGACGAATGAGCAGTTCTTC	CASSAGAATNEQFF
TRBD1	TRBV7-2	TRBJ1-1	-	TGTGCCAGCAGCTCCGGGACAGGGGCGTACCTGAACACTGAAGCTTTCTTT	CASSSGTGAYLNTEAFF
-	TRBV19	TRBJ2-1	-	TGTGCCAGTAGTCCAGGGCATGAGCAGTTCTTC	CASSPGHEQFF
TRBD2	TRBV6-4	TRBJ2-3	-	TGTGCCAGCAGTGACGGGACTAGCTTTAGCACAGATACGCAGTATTTT	CASSDGTSFSTDTQYF
-	TRBV6-5	TRBJ2-1	-	TGTGCCAGCAGTTACTCAGGCGGGGGCGACAATGAGCAGTTCTTC	CASSYSGGGDNEQFF
TRBD1	TRBV23-1	TRBJ1-5	-	TGCGCCAGCAGTTGCCCCGGGACAGCCACGGTGGGCAATCAGCCCCAGCATTTT	CASSCPGTATVGNQPQHF
-	TRBV27	TRBJ2-3	-	TGTGCCAGCGAGGGAATTGGGCCAGATACGCAGTATTTT	CASEGIGPDTQYF
TRBD2	TRBV5-4	TRBJ2-4	-	TGTGCCAGCACCGTAGCGGGAGGAAACATTCAGTACTTC	CASTVAGGNIQYF
-	TRBV2	TRBJ2-1	once	TGTGCCAGCAGTGAGTATAGCGGACGACTCTACAATGAGCAGTTCTTC	CASSEYSGRLYNEQFF
-	TRBV5-6	TRBJ2-7	-	TGTGCCAGCACCTCCGGAGACACCTCGCCCTACGAGCAGTACTTC	CASTSGDTSPYEQYF
-	TRBV6-5	TRBJ1-1	-	TGTGCCAGCAGCCACGGGGGGGAGGCTGAAGCTTTCTTT	CASSHGGEAEAFF
-	TRBV7-9	TRBJ1-2	-	TGTGCCAGCAGCTTAGAGGGGAGGGGACCTACCTATGGCTACACCTTC	CASSLEGRGPTYGYTF
-	TRBV9	TRBJ1-5	-	TGTGCCAGCAGCGTAGAAGCCGGCTATCAGCCCCAGCATTTT	CASSVEAGYQPQHF
-	TRBV6-5	TRBJ2-3	-	TGTGCCAGCAGCTACTCATCCACAGATACGCAGTATTTT	CASSYSSTDTQYF
-	TRBV4-2	TRBJ2-1	-	TGTGCCAGCAGCCAAGAGAAGGTTTGGGATGAGCAGTTCTTC	CASSQEKVWDEQFF